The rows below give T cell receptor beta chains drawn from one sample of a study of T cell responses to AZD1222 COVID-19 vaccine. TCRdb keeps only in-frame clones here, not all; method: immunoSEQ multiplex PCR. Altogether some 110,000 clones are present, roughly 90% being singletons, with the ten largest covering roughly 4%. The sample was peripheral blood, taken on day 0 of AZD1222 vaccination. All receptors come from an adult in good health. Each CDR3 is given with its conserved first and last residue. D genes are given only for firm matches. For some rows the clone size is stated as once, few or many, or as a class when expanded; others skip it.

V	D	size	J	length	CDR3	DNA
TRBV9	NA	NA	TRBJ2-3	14	CASSIQGGADTQYF	TGTGCCAGCAGCATCCAGGGGGGAGCAGATACGCAGTATTTT
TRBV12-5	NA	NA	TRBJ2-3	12	CASAGFTDTQYF	TGTGCTAGCGCGGGTTTCACAGATACGCAGTATTTT
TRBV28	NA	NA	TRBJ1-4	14	CASRPPLVAEKLFF	TGTGCCAGCAGGCCCCCCTTGGTGGCTGAAAAACTGTTTTTT
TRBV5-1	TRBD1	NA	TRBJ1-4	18	CASSLAGSLDRGQEKLFF	TGCGCCAGCAGCTTGGCCGGAAGCTTGGACAGGGGGCAAGAAAAACTGTTTTTT
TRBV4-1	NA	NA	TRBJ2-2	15	CASSQGRSFTGELFF	TGCGCCAGCAGCCAAGGAAGGAGCTTCACCGGGGAGCTGTTTTTT
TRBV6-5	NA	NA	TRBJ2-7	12	CASSRDTYEQYF	TGTGCCAGCAGCCGGGATACCTACGAGCAGTACTTC
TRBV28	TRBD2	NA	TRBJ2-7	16	CASIQSLAGGPYEQYF	TGTGCCAGCATCCAATCGCTAGCGGGGGGACCCTACGAGCAGTACTTC
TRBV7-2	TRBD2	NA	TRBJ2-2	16	CASSLWAGERTGELFF	TGTGCCAGCAGCTTATGGGCGGGAGAGAGGACCGGGGAGCTGTTTTTT
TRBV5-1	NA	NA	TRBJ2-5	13	CASSLGGEETQYF	TGCGCCAGCAGCTTGGGCGGAGAAGAGACCCAGTACTTC
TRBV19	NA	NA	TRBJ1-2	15	CASSPSGPFNYGYTF	TGTGCCAGTAGCCCATCAGGCCCCTTCAACTATGGCTACACCTTC
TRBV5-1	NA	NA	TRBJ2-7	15	CASSLWSGGINEQYF	TGCGCCAGCAGCTTGTGGTCAGGGGGGATAAACGAGCAGTACTTC
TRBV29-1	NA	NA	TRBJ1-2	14	CSVEVGPRIYGYTF	TGCAGCGTTGAAGTGGGTCCCCGCATCTATGGCTACACCTTC
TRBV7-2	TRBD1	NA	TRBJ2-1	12	CASSSDEDRGFF	TGTGCCAGCAGCTCAGACGAGGACAGGGGGTTCTTC
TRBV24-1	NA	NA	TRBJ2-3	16	CATSDAGTSSTDTQYF	TGTGCCACCAGTGACGCCGGGACCTCTAGCACAGATACGCAGTATTTT
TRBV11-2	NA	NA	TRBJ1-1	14	CASSLDPANTEAFF	TGTGCCAGCAGCTTAGATCCGGCGAACACTGAAGCTTTCTTT
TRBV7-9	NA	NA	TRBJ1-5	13	CASSPQEDQPQHF	TGTGCCAGCAGCCCACAGGAGGATCAGCCCCAGCATTTT
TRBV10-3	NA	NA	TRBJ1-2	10	CAMGRAAQTF	TGTGCCATGGGACGGGCGGCCCAAACCTTC
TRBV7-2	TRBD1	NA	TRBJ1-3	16	CASSLASQGVLNTIYF	TGTGCCAGCAGCTTAGCGTCCCAGGGGGTTCTAAACACCATATATTTT
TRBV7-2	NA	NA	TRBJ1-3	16	CASSPPWGVTGNTIYF	TGTGCCAGCAGCCCCCCCTGGGGGGTTACTGGAAACACCATATATTTT
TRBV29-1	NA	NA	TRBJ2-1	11	CSVDFDGEQFF	TGCAGCGTTGATTTTGATGGTGAGCAGTTCTTC
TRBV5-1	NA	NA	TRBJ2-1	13	CASSLLREYEQFF	TGCGCCAGCAGCCTTCTTAGGGAGTATGAGCAGTTCTTC
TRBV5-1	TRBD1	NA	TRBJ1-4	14	CASSLADREEKLFF	TGCGCCAGCAGCTTGGCCGACAGGGAAGAAAAACTGTTTTTT
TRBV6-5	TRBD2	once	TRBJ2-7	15	CASRGGLAGGYEQYF	TGTGCCAGCAGGGGGGGACTAGCGGGAGGTTACGAGCAGTACTTC
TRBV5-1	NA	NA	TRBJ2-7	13	CASSSSRGGEQYF	TGCGCCAGCAGCTCATCCAGGGGAGGCGAGCAGTACTTC
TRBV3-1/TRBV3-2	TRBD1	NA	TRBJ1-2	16	CASSQDGGQGRIGYTF	TGTGCCAGCAGCCAAGATGGGGGACAGGGAAGGATAGGCTACACCTTC
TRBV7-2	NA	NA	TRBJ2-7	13	CASSWGVAPGLYF	TGTGCCAGCAGCTGGGGGGTCGCGCCCGGGCTGTACTTC
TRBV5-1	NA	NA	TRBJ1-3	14	CASSSSAVGNTIYF	TGCGCCAGCAGCTCCTCGGCGGTAGGAAACACCATATATTTT
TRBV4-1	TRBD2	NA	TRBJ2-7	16	CASSQPTSGGNYEQYF	TGCGCCAGCAGCCAACCAACTAGCGGGGGGAACTACGAGCAGTACTTC
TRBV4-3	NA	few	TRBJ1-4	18	CASSQEGGVGATNEKLFF	TGCGCCAGCAGCCAAGAGGGGGGGGTTGGTGCAACTAATGAAAAACTGTTTTTT
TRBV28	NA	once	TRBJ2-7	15	CASSFARGLSYEQYF	TGTGCCAGCAGTTTTGCCCGAGGCCTCTCCTACGAGCAGTACTTC
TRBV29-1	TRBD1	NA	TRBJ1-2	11	CCSGGHYGYTF	TGCTGCTCAGGGGGGCACTATGGCTACACCTTC
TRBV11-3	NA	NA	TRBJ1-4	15	CASSLDSLPGGKLFF	TGTGCCAGCAGCTTAGATTCCCTCCCCGGTGGGAAACTGTTTTTT
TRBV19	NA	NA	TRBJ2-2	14	CASTWDGATGELFF	TGTGCCAGCACCTGGGACGGTGCCACCGGGGAGCTGTTTTTT
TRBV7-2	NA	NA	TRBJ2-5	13	CASRAVDQETQYF	TGTGCCAGCAGGGCGGTCGATCAAGAGACCCAGTACTTC
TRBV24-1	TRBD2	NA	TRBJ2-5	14	CATSERGAQETQYF	TGTGCCACCAGTGAGCGGGGGGCACAGGAGACCCAGTACTTC
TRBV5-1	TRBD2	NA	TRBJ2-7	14	CASSPGGGRYEQYF	TGCGCCAGCAGCCCCGGGGGGGGGAGGTACGAGCAGTACTTC
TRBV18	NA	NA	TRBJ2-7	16	CASSPLRQGAGYEQYF	TGTGCCAGCTCACCCCTTAGGCAGGGTGCTGGGTACGAGCAGTACTTC
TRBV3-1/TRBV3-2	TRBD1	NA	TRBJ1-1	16	CASSLGQVGLNTEAFF	TGTGCCAGCAGCCTGGGACAGGTGGGACTAAACACTGAAGCTTTCTTT
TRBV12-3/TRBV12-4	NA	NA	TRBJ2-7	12	CASSFVSYEQYF	TGTGCCAGCAGTTTTGTGAGCTACGAGCAGTACTTC
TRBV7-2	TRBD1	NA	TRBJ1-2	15	CASSPDRGGFYGYTF	TGTGCCAGCAGCCCCGACAGGGGAGGGTTCTATGGCTACACCTTC
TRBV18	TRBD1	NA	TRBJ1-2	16	CASSQPSKQGADGYTF	TGTGCCAGCTCACAACCATCCAAACAGGGGGCGGATGGCTACACCTTC
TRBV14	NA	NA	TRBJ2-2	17	CASSQILAVANTGELFF	TGTGCCAGCAGCCAAATCCTGGCAGTAGCCAACACCGGGGAGCTGTTTTTT
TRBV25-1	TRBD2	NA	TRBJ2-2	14	CASSWTSGGKELFF	TGTGCCAGCAGTTGGACTAGCGGGGGGAAAGAGCTGTTTTTT
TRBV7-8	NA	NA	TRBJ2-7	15	CASSPAGQSSYEQYF	TGTGCCAGCAGCCCAGCGGGCCAGAGCTCCTACGAGCAGTACTTC
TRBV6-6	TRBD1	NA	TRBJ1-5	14	CASSKGQGNQPQHF	TGTGCCAGCAGTAAAGGACAGGGCAATCAGCCCCAGCATTTT
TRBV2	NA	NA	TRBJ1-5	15	CASSNRVGGNQPQHF	TGTGCCAGCAGCAACAGGGTCGGCGGAAATCAGCCCCAGCATTTT
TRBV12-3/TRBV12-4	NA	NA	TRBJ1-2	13	CASSSDRVVGYTF	TGTGCCAGCAGCTCGGACAGAGTCGTCGGCTACACCTTC
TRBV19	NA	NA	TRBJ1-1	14	CASNPSVGYTEAFF	TGTGCCAGTAACCCCTCTGTGGGGTACACTGAAGCTTTCTTT
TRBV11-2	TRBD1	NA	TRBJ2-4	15	CASSLGSGQRNIQYF	TGTGCCAGCAGCTTAGGCTCGGGACAGAGAAACATTCAGTACTTC